This entry lists 17 T cell receptor beta chains sequenced from one sample in a study of shared clonotypes between healthy human individuals. This table comes from immunoSEQ multiplex PCR, and its TCRdb copy is limited to in-frame clones, with some not included. The repertoire holds under 2,500,000 clones, with approximately 96% as singletons. Sample: naive CD4+ T cells sorted from blood. Regarding subset: CD45RA+ positively selected. These receptors came from a man aged 18 to 35 in good health.

The genes are TRBV6-5 and TRBJ1-2; a weak D match, TRBD1 (6 bases). This CDR3 comprises 14 residues. V dropped 5 bases and J dropped 7 bases, with 17 bases sitting between them. Germline CDR1 and CDR2: MNHEY and SVGAGI. CDR3 nucleotides: TGTGCCAGCAGTAGGACAGCCTCCTTGGGTGGCTACACCTTC. Amino acid sequence: CASSRTASLGGYTF.

This chain uses TRBV18 with TRBJ2-1, with 7 nucleotides matching TRBD2. The V gene's germline CDR1 is KGHSH and CDR2 LQKENI. V trimming: 3 bases; J trimming: 5 bases; junction bases outside the gene matches: 10. This CDR3 has 16 residues. Written as DNA, the CDR3 is TGTGCCAGCTCACCGTACAGAGGCGGGAGAAACAATGAGCAGTTCTTC. Translated: CASSPYRGGRNNEQFF.

This chain connects TRBV2 to TRBJ2-1; the match to TRBD1 covers 8 bases. Germline CDR1 SNHLY, CDR2 FYNNEI. This CDR3 has 14 amino acids. V lost 7 bases, J lost 5 bases, and 7 bases stayed unmatched. The CDR3 loop reads CASIAQGANNEQFF. CDR3 coding DNA: TGTGCCAGCATCGCCCAGGGGGCGAACAATGAGCAGTTCTTC.

V gene TRBV6-5 combines with J gene TRBJ1-4; no definite D call. The CDR3 spans 15 residues. Trimming stripped 5 bases from V and 2 bases from J, with 12 bases between. CDR1 MNHEY and CDR2 SVGAGI come from the germline V gene. The CDR3 loop is CASSRDPGTNEKLFF. The CDR3 DNA is TGTGCCAGCAGTCGTGATCCGGGCACTAATGAAAAACTGTTTTTT.

The chain uses TRBV10-3 and TRBJ1-2, with TRBD1 matching over 11 bases. Germline loops: CDR1 ENHRY, CDR2 SYGVKD. Germline trimming cut 5 bases from V and 6 bases from J; bases unmatched to any gene: 2. This CDR3 is 13 amino acids long. This CDR3 reads CAISPGQGDGYTF. Here the CDR3 DNA reads TGTGCCATCAGTCCGGGACAGGGGGATGGCTACACCTTC.

V gene TRBV30 combines with J gene TRBJ1-5; D might be TRBD1 (5 bases). V lost 3 bases and J lost 6, with 18 bases in between. The germline V gene has CDR1 GTSNPN and CDR2 SVGIG (reference sequence). This CDR3 contains 15 residues. The CDR3 DNA sequence: TGTGCCTGGAGCGAGGACTCACCTGGGGCTCAGCCCCAGCATTTT. Translating it yields CAWSEDSPGAQPQHF.

V gene TRBV2 combines with J gene TRBJ1-6; 9 nucleotides line up with TRBD1. Germline V gives CDR1 SNHLY, CDR2 FYNNEI. This CDR3 has 15 residues. Trimming removed 8 bases from V and 9 bases from J; junction bases left unmatched: 11. CDR3 amino acids: CASFSHRGPISPLHF. CDR3 DNA: TGTGCCAGCTTCTCCCACAGGGGGCCTATTTCACCCCTCCACTTT.

J is TRBJ1-2 and V is TRBV4-3; 7 bases align to TRBD1. Germline trimming cut 0 bases from V and 2 bases from J; bases unmatched to any gene: 9. CDR1 and CDR2 (germline): LGHNA, YSLEER. CDR3 size: 17 residues. CDR3 sequence: CASSQDPRLGGNYGYTF. As DNA, the CDR3 is TGCGCCAGCAGCCAAGATCCACGGCTAGGGGGCAACTATGGCTACACCTTC.

The gene calls are TRBV4-1 and TRBJ2-4; TRBD1 aligns across 7 bases. Germline V gene sequence: CDR1 MGHRA, CDR2 YSYEKL. V lost 6 bases to trimming and J lost 0 bases; unmatched junction nucleotides: 5. The CDR3 spans 15 residues. CDR3 sequence: CASRGTVLAKNIQYF. The DNA of the CDR3 is TGCGCCAGCAGAGGGACAGTCCTAGCCAAAAACATTCAGTACTTC.

This clone was detected only once. This rearrangement joins TRBV7-9 to TRBJ2-7; D gene ambiguous. Trimming took off 1 base at V and 7 bases at J, with 8 bases between the two ends. There are 12 residues in the CDR3. Germline assignment: CDR1 SEHNR and CDR2 FQNEAQ (reference sequence). CDR3 nucleotide sequence: TGTGCCAGCAGCTTAGGGTATACGGAGCAGTACTTC. It is translated as CASSLGYTEQYF.

The chain carries TRBV5-1 and TRBJ2-7, with D tentatively TRBD1 or TRBD2 (6 bases each). There are 13 residues in the CDR3. V lost 1 base and J 6 bases, leaving 11 bases between the germline ends. Germline values: CDR1 SGHRS, CDR2 YFSETQ. CDR3 in amino acids: CASSLYGGGEQYF. CDR3 bases: TGCGCCAGCAGCTTGTATGGAGGGGGCGAGCAGTACTTC.

The chain joins TRBV30 to TRBJ2-1; 9 bases match TRBD2. This CDR3 has 13 amino acids. With V trimmed by 6 bases and J by 3 bases, 3 bases remained unmatched. Looked up from germline, CDR1 is GTSNPN and CDR2 is SVGIG (reference sequence). DNA for the CDR3: TGTGCCTGTGATAGCGGGGGCTACAATGAGCAGTTCTTC. This sequence encodes CACDSGGYNEQFF.

This chain connects TRBV5-5 to TRBJ2-3, with D perhaps TRBD1 (6 bases). Trimming left V 0 bases short and J 6 bases short, with 17 bases between. CDR3 length equals 16 residues. Germline CDR1 is SGHKS and CDR2 is YYEKEE (reference sequence). The CDR3 DNA sequence: TGTGCCAGCAGCTTGGCACAGGGTTCCGGCATGGATACGCAGTATTTT. Translating gives CASSLAQGSGMDTQYF.

The chain uses TRBV7-9 and TRBJ2-3, with 12 bases identical to TRBD2. Germline V gene data show CDR1 as SEHNR and CDR2 as FQNEAQ (reference sequence). This CDR3 is 16 amino acids long. Unmatched junction bases numbered 8, after V lost 5 bases and J lost 5 bases. DNA of the CDR3: TGTGCCAGCAGCGGAGGCCTAGCGGGAGGGATAGATACGCAGTATTTT. It is translated as CASSGGLAGGIDTQYF.

The chain is built from TRBV5-5 and TRBJ2-7, with TRBD2 matching 8 bases. The V and J ends lost 6 bases and 3 bases, in that order; junction bases with no gene match: 5. The germline V gene has CDR1 SGHKS and CDR2 YYEKEE (reference sequence). The CDR3 covers 13 residues. The CDR3 is CASMVAGGYEQYF. CDR3 nucleotides: TGTGCCAGCATGGTTGCGGGGGGCTACGAGCAGTACTTC.

The chain is built from TRBV18 and TRBJ1-2, with D perhaps matching TRBD1 (5 bases). The germline gives CDR1 KGHSH, CDR2 LQKENI. The V end was cut by 2 bases, the J end by 6 bases, with 13 bases between. This CDR3 is built from 14 residues. The CDR3 sequence is CASSPSTARDGYTF. In DNA, the CDR3 is TGTGCCAGCTCACCATCGACAGCCCGGGATGGCTACACCTTC.

The CDR3 DNA reads as TGTGCCAGTAGTACCATTACAGGGACCCCCCACAATGAGCAGTTCTTC. Translation: CASSTITGTPHNEQFF. The chain uses TRBV19 and TRBJ2-1; perhaps TRBD1 as D (6 bases). This CDR3 has 16 amino acids. Germline-derived CDR1 and CDR2 are LNHDA and SQIVND (reference sequence). V was pared by 4 bases and J by 5 bases, with 18 bases between. The full variable domain, in which reference TRBV19 and TRBJ2-1 provide the parts outside the CDR3, is DGGITQSPKYLFRKEGQNVTLSCEQNLNHDAMYWYRQDPGQGLRLIYYSQIVNDFQKGDIAEGYSVSREKKESFPLTVTSAQKNPTAFYLCASSTITGTPHNEQFFGPGTRLTVL.